Presented here are 14 T cell receptor beta chains from one specimen sequenced in a study of cytomegalovirus exposure and HLA in healthy donors. Researchers ran the PCR with 60 Vbeta and 13 Jbeta primers. The assay was immunoSEQ multiplex PCR, and TCRdb's table has in-frame clones only and misses some. The sample has about 160,000 clones, approximately 80% seen once. Sequencing input: PBMCs. These receptors all stem from a man between 18 and 35 years old in good health and CMV-seropositive.

This clone appeared a few times. The gene calls are TRBV18 and TRBJ2-2; D remains unclear. The germline V gene has CDR1 KGHSH and CDR2 LQKENI. V was pared by 2 bases and J by 8 bases, with 6 bases between. This CDR3 spans 12 amino acids. The CDR3 protein is CASSPGSGELFF. The CDR3 bases are TGTGCCAGCTCACCAGGCAGTGGGGAGCTGTTTTTT.

CDR3 nucleotide sequence: TGTGCCAGCGAGCGGGGGGGCCTGGATGAGCAGTTCTTC. Translation: CASERGGLDEQFF. The chain is built from TRBV10-3 and TRBJ2-1, with TRBD2 identical over 10 bases. Germline V gene lookup returns CDR1 ENHRY and CDR2 SYGVKD. V gave up 10 bases and J gave up 8 bases; unmatched junction bases: 8. This CDR3 region has 13 residues.

The V gene is TRBV5-1, the J gene TRBJ2-7; 7 bases are a match to TRBD1. The CDR3 is 16 amino acids. V trimming: 3 bases; J trimming: 5 bases; junction bases outside the gene matches: 14. Germline loops: CDR1 SGHRS, CDR2 YFSETQ. In DNA, the CDR3 is TGCGCCAGCAGCTATGGGACAGAAGAGGCTCGACACGAGCAGTACTTC. Translation: CASSYGTEEARHEQYF.

Only a few counts were recorded for this clone. The chain combines TRBV7-9 with TRBJ1-2; TRBD1 agrees at 7 bases. The CDR3 has 16 amino acids. J lost 6 bases, V lost 8 bases, and 18 bases had no gene match. Per germline, CDR1 SEHNR and CDR2 FQNEAQ (reference sequence). As DNA, the CDR3 is TGTGCCAGCGGACCGGGACAGCCGAGGGAGGAGGATGGCTACACCTTC. It encodes CASGPGQPREEDGYTF.

This chain joins TRBV7-8 and TRBJ1-2; D may be TRBD1 (5 bases). Trimming left V 5 bases short and J 4 bases short, with 14 bases between. This CDR3 contains 14 residues. CDR1 and CDR2 (germline): SGHVS, FQNEAQ. The CDR3 coding sequence is TGTGCCAGCAGCGAGCAGACAGAGCCCTATGGCTACACCTTC. Translation: CASSEQTEPYGYTF.

This clone appeared once. CDR3 amino acids: CASSLAETNYGYTF. CDR3 coding DNA: TGTGCCAGCAGCTTAGCGGAGACTAACTATGGCTACACCTTC. V usage is TRBV7-8 and J usage is TRBJ1-2; no reliable D call. The germline V gene encodes CDR1 SGHVS and CDR2 FQNEAQ. Trimming took off 0 bases at V and 0 bases at J, with 5 bases between the two ends. The CDR3 has 14 residues.

V is TRBV6-5 and J is TRBJ2-5, with D tentatively TRBD1 (6 bases). The J call may be wrong; the DNA end is better matched by TRBJ2-7. The CDR3 loop spans 15 amino acids. CDR1 and CDR2 (germline): MNHEY, SVGAGI. The CDR3 nucleotides read TGTGCCAGCAAAGAGGGGGATTCGGTCACCTACGAGCAGTACTTC. This translates into CASKEGDSVTYEQYF.

The rearrangement joins TRBV10-3 to TRBJ2-5; no reliable D call. CDR1 is ENHRY and CDR2 is SYGVKD in the germline V gene. V shed 8 bases and J shed 5 bases, with 15 bases lying between them. This CDR3 comprises 13 residues. The CDR3 reads CAIRGPDGETQYF. CDR3 bases: TGTGCCATCCGAGGTCCAGACGGGGAGACCCAGTACTTC.

Regarding this clone: In this CDR3 the conserved last residue, phenylalanine or tryptophan, is missing, so a read error is likely. No DNA is shown, since the ends of the CDR3 on it are uncertain; the CDR3 is the one TCRdb lists. V gene TRBV6-6 combines with J gene TRBJ2-7; TRBD2 is the table's D call and was not checked against the DNA. The CDR3 extends over 12 residues, inclusive of both ends. Germline V CDR1 and CDR2: MNHNY, SVGAGI (reference sequence). The CDR3: CASSSAGIYLGI.

This clone came up a few times. The chain uses TRBV29-1 and TRBJ2-3; TRBD1 agrees at 8 bases. The CDR3 runs to 13 residues. V shed 6 bases, J shed 5 bases, and the junction held 7 bases outside the gene matches. Germline values: CDR1 SQVTM, CDR2 ANQGSEA. The CDR3 nucleotides are TGCAGCGTCGAGACAGGGGCGAGAGATACGCAGTATTTT. Translating it yields CSVETGARDTQYF.

The rearrangement joins TRBV7-3 to TRBJ2-1; TRBD2 is a possible D gene (5 bases). In germline, CDR1 is SGHTA, CDR2 FQGTGA. This CDR3 has 15 residues. V dropped 6 bases and J dropped 0 bases, with 12 bases sitting between them. CDR3 sequence: CASSFGVSSYNEQFF. In DNA form, the CDR3 reads TGTGCCAGCAGTTTCGGGGTTAGCTCCTACAATGAGCAGTTCTTC.

This clone was observed a single time. The chain recombines TRBV6-6 with TRBJ1-1, with D uncertain. V shed 0 bases and J shed 4 bases, with 9 bases lying between them. This CDR3 is 14 amino acids long. In germline, CDR1 is MNHNY, CDR2 SVGAGI (reference sequence). The CDR3 nucleotides are TGTGCCAGCAGTTACTCGGGAGGGCTCACTGAAGCTTTCTTT. Encoded protein: CASSYSGGLTEAFF.

The J gene is TRBJ1-6, the V gene TRBV7-6; D is perhaps TRBD1 (5 bases). V was shortened by 0 bases and J by 8 bases, with 8 bases between the two germline ends. The CDR3 consists of 14 residues. Germline loops: CDR1 SGHVS, CDR2 FNYEAQ. The CDR3 loop reads CASSLAQGDSPLHF. The CDR3 DNA follows: TGTGCCAGCAGCTTAGCGCAGGGCGATTCACCCCTCCACTTT.

The chain uses TRBV7-9 and TRBJ2-1, with D maybe TRBD1 (6 bases). The germline V gene encodes CDR1 SEHNR and CDR2 FQNEAQ (reference sequence). V shed 1 base and J shed 7 bases, with 8 bases lying between them. CDR3 length equals 13 residues. The chain's CDR3 is CASSLGGTNEQFF. In DNA, the CDR3 is TGTGCCAGCAGCTTAGGGGGGACAAATGAGCAGTTCTTC. Supplemented by reference TRBV7-9 and TRBJ2-1, the full variable domain reads DTGVSQNPRHKITKRGQNVTFRCDPISEHNRLYWYRQTLGQGPEFLTYFQNEAQLEKSRLLSDRFSAERPKGSFSTLEIQRTEQGDSAMYLCASSLGGTNEQFFGPGTRLTVL.